This T cell receptor beta chain emerged from a study of cytomegalovirus exposure and HLA in healthy donors. Whole-study context: Later, an analysis reported that the approximately 120 validation repertoires had used the same platform as the approximately 600 first-cohort repertoires. Study outcomes and limitations: It was reported that the classifier diagnosed cytomegalovirus status with high specificity and sensitivity in both the original and validation cohorts. Overall, roughly 170 TCR beta chains were annotated as cytomegalovirus-associated.

In the case of this clone: As yet, its antigen is unknown.

Data came from immunoSEQ multiplex PCR; TCRdb stores just in-frame clones and leaves some out. The sample lists about 130,000 clones, roughly 90% seen once, with about 1.5% in the top ten. The trim removed 1 base at V and 0 bases at J, leaving 3 bases unmatched. The CDR3 covers 16 residues. Germline values: CDR1 MNHNS, CDR2 SASEGT. The sample was PBMCs. The sequence was collected from a man under 40 in good health and CMV-seronegative. The chain uses TRBV6-1 and TRBJ2-3; 8 positions match TRBD1. The CDR3 DNA sequence: TGTGCCAGCAGTGAAGTCCAGGGGGCTAGCACAGATACGCAGTATTTT. Protein: CASSEVQGASTDTQYF.